This T cell receptor beta chain was captured by sequencing in a study of control samples from healthy donors and cancer patients. Clones were sequenced by immunoSEQ multiplex PCR, and TCRdb holds only the in-frame ones, with some missing. Here the sample spans 90,000 to 150,000 clones, approximately 88% being singletons. CDR3 length: 15 residues. From germline, CDR1 is LNHDA and CDR2 SQIVND (reference sequence). J lost 2 bases, V lost 3 bases, and 3 bases had no gene match. Input material: blood. V gene TRBV19 combines with J gene TRBJ2-1; 8 bases align to TRBD2. The TCR comes from a man aged 50 to 60 in good health. The CDR3 is CASSMVRGAYNEQFF. DNA of the CDR3: TGTGCCAGTAGTATGGTGCGGGGGGCCTACAATGAGCAGTTCTTC.